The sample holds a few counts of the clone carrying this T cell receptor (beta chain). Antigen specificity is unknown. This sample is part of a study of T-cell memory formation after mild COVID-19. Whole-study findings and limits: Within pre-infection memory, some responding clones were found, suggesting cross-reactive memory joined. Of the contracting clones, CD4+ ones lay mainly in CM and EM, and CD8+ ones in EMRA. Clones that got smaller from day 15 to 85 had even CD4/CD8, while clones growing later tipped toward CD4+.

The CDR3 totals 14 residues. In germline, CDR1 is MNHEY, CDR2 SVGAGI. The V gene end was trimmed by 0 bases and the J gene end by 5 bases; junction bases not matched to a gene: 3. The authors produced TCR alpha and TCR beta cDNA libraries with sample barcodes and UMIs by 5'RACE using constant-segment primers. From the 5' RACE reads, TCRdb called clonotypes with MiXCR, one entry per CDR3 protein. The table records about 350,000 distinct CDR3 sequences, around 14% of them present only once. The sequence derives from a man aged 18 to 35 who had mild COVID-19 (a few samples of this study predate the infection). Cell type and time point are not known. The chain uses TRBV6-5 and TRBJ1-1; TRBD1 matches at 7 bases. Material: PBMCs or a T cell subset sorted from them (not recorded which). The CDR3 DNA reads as TGTGCCAGCAGTTACTCTCAGGGGGGTACTGAAGCTTTCTTT. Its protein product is CASSYSQGGTEAFF.